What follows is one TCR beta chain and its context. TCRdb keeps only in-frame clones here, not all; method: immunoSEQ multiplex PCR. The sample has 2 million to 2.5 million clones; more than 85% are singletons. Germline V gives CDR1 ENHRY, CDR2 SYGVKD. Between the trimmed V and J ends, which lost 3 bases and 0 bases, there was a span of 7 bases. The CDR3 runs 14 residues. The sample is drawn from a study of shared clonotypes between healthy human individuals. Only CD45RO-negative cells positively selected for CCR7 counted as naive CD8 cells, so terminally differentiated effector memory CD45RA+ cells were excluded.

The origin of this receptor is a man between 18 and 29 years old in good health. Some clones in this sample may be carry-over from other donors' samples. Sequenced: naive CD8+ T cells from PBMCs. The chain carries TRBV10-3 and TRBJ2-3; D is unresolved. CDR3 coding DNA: TGTGCCATCAGTGAACAGTCTAGCACAGATACGCAGTATTTT. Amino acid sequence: CAISEQSSTDTQYF.